Here is one T cell receptor (beta chain) with its context. Its target is not known. These data come from a study of cytomegalovirus exposure and HLA in healthy donors. Study in general: One earlier analysis, a look at around 180 million T cells, found almost 120 million unique TCR beta sequences.

Study-level results: Investigators reported 150 to 200 TCR beta chains as tied to cytomegalovirus. Analysis was carried out at a later point, and it linked a missense DCLRE1C variant to TCR beta V- and J-gene trimming. Earlier analysis yielded a pattern in which most TCR beta V segments were productive about 90% or about 30% of the time.

The CDR3 runs to 15 residues. The germline V gene has CDR1 MDHEN and CDR2 SYDVKM. The ends lost 2 bases at V and 11 bases at J; junction bases unmatched: 9. 13 Jbeta primers and 60 Vbeta primers were used for the PCR. Clones were read by immunoSEQ multiplex PCR, and TCRdb kept only the in-frame ones, dropping some. The profile covers 130,000 to 150,000 clones, with about four fifths appearing a single time and roughly 4.5% taken by the ten largest. The source is a middle-aged man in good health and CMV-seropositive. The rearrangement uses TRBV28 and TRBJ2-1; TRBD2 matches 10 bases. Sequencing was carried out using PBMCs. The CDR3 bases are TGTGCCAGCAGTTTAGGGCTAGCGGGAGTAAGGCAGCAGTTCTTC. It encodes CASSLGLAGVRQQFF.